The 22 T cell receptor beta chains below all came from one sample that was sequenced in a study of T-cell memory formation after mild COVID-19. MiXCR was run by TCRdb on the 5' RACE reads, yielding one entry per CDR3 protein. The table includes 150,000 to 200,000 distinct CDR3 sequences, 9.5% to 13% detected once. Sequencing was done on a sample of PBMCs or a T cell subset sorted from them (not recorded which). The receptors here all came from a man younger than 35 who had mild COVID-19 (a few samples of this study predate the infection). Cell type and time point are not known.

This clonotype showed up just a few times. The chain employs TRBV11-2 and TRBJ1-5, with D unresolved. Trimming cost V 3 bases and J 4 bases, with 13 bases left between them. The length of the CDR3 is 15 residues. Germline V gene lookup returns CDR1 SGHAT and CDR2 FQNNGV. The CDR3 reads CASSLWGFGNQPQHF. The CDR3 bases are TGTGCCAGCAGCTTGTGGGGTTTCGGAAATCAGCCCCAGCATTTT. The full variable domain, its missing parts supplied by reference TRBV11-2 and TRBJ1-5, is EAGVAQSPRYKIIEKRQSVAFWCNPISGHATLYWYQQILGQGPKLLIQFQNNGVVDDSQLPKDRFSAERLKGVDSTLKIQPAKLEDSAVYLCASSLWGFGNQPQHFGDGTRLSIL.

The V call is TRBV12-3 or TRBV12-4, the J call TRBJ2-5; D is unresolved. This CDR3 is built from 13 residues. The germline V and J ends were trimmed by 6 bases and 0 bases, with 8 bases remaining between them. DNA of the CDR3: TGTGCCAGCAGGGACGGTAACCAAGAGACCCAGTACTTC. It specifies CASRDGNQETQYF.

This rearrangement joins TRBV6-1 to TRBJ1-6, with a weak D call TRBD1 (5 bases). Germline loops: CDR1 MNHNS, CDR2 SASEGT. Trimming took 8 bases from V and 7 from J, leaving 15 bases between them. This CDR3 comprises 14 residues. In DNA, the CDR3 is TGTGCCAGCCTCCTAGACAGACTAAATTCACCCCTCCACTTT. It encodes CASLLDRLNSPLHF.

This clonotype was counted only a few times. The chain is built from TRBV7-2 and TRBJ2-3, with a possible D match to TRBD2 (6 bases). With 3 bases removed from V and 0 bases from J, the gap between germline ends came to 13 bases. The CDR3 is 16 residues long. Germline CDR1 and CDR2: SGHTA and FQGNSA. The CDR3 loop reads CASSLGLGVSTDTQYF. CDR3 nucleotide sequence: TGTGCCAGCAGCTTGGGACTGGGGGTTAGCACAGATACGCAGTATTTT.

Only a few counts were recorded for this clonotype. This chain uses TRBV4-2 with TRBJ2-7; D is ambiguous. V gave up 0 bases and J gave up 2 bases, with 5 bases separating them. This CDR3 spans 13 amino acids. Germline values: CDR1 LGHNA, CDR2 YNFKEQ. CDR3 coding DNA: TGTGCCAGCAGCCAAGACATAGCCTACGAGCAGTACTTC. It specifies CASSQDIAYEQYF.

This clonotype was found a few times. The rearrangement links TRBV11-3 to TRBJ2-5; D call uncertain. The ends were cut back, 5 bases at V and 5 bases at J, with 12 bases in the middle. Germline lookup yields CDR1 SGHNT and CDR2 YENEEA. The CDR3 runs 13 residues. This CDR3 reads CASSTQDGETQYF. CDR3 DNA: TGTGCCAGCAGCACCCAGGACGGGGAGACCCAGTACTTC.

This chain joins TRBV20-1 and TRBJ1-3; weak D call: TRBD1 (5 bases). The V gene's germline CDR1 is DFQATT and CDR2 SNEGSKA (reference sequence). V was cut by 2 bases and J by 4 bases, with 9 bases left in between. The CDR3 runs 13 residues. Written as DNA, the CDR3 is TGCAGTGCTAGATCAGGGATCGGAAACACCATATATTTT. Protein product: CSARSGIGNTIYF.

Many counts were recorded for this clonotype. The V gene is TRBV5-8, the J gene TRBJ2-5; possible D gene TRBD1, 6 bases. Germline CDR1 is SGHTS and CDR2 is YDEGEE. The CDR3 is 12 amino acids. Trimming took 3 bases from V and 10 from J, leaving 13 bases between them. The CDR3 is CASSYQGLGQYF. The CDR3 DNA follows: TGTGCCAGCAGCTATCAGGGGTTGGGCCAGTACTTC.

Here the CDR3 DNA reads TGCGCCAGCAGCCAAAGGGGACCTCCAGCCACAGATACGCAGTATTTT. Its translation is CASSQRGPPATDTQYF. The chain employs TRBV4-3 and TRBJ2-3; TRBD1 or TRBD2 may be the D gene (5 bases each). V was cut by 2 bases and J by 2 bases, with 14 bases left in between. The germline CDR1 and CDR2 sequences are LGHNA and YSLEER. The CDR3 runs 16 residues.

A few counts support this clonotype. The chain is built from TRBV2 and TRBJ1-1; D unresolved. The germline CDR1 and CDR2 sequences are SNHLY and FYNNEI. The CDR3 runs 12 residues. Trimming removed 3 bases at V and 4 bases at J, with 6 bases between. Here the CDR3 reads CASSEAGTEAFF. The DNA of the CDR3 is TGTGCCAGCAGTGAGGCAGGCACTGAAGCTTTCTTT.

The sample holds a few counts of this clonotype. This sequence joins TRBV7-3 and TRBJ2-3, with 7 positions matching TRBD2. The CDR3 contains 16 residues. Germline-derived CDR1 and CDR2 are SGHTA and FQGTGA. V shed 2 bases and J 2 bases; nucleotides not matched to a gene: 7. Here the CDR3 reads CASSLGNSGDTDTQYF. In DNA form, the CDR3 reads TGTGCCAGCAGCTTAGGGAACAGCGGGGACACAGATACGCAGTATTTT.

The gene calls are TRBV10-1 and TRBJ2-1, with 7 bases identical to TRBD1. The CDR3 length is 14 residues. The V gene's germline CDR1 is WNHNN and CDR2 SYGVQD (reference sequence). The junction had 11 bases not matched to a gene; V was cut back by 8 bases and J by 7 bases. The CDR3 loop reads CASSSKDRRNEQFF. The CDR3 DNA reads as TGCGCCAGCTCGTCAAAGGACAGGAGGAATGAGCAGTTCTTC.

This chain links TRBV5-1 with TRBJ2-7; maybe TRBD2 (7 bases). V was cut by 4 bases and J by 6 bases, with 20 bases left in between. CDR1 and CDR2 from the germline V gene are SGHRS and YFSETQ. The CDR3 has 15 amino acids. CDR3 sequence: CASSPGRGPAGEQYV. As DNA, the CDR3 is TGCGCCAGCAGCCCCGGGCGGGGGCCGGCTGGCGAGCAGTACGTC.

The CDR3 protein is CASSKVTEQGKQYV. CDR3 nucleotides: TGTGCCAGCAGCAAGGTTACGGAACAGGGGAAGCAGTACGTC. V and J are TRBV21-1 and TRBJ2-7; the DNA was not compared with TRBD1, the D call given in the table. TRBV21-1 is listed as a pseudogene. The CDR3 extends over 14 amino acids.

The rearrangement joins TRBV5-1 to TRBJ2-3, with D perhaps TRBD2 (6 bases). The CDR3 consists of 16 residues. Germline CDR1 reads SGHRS; CDR2 reads YFSETQ. With 3 bases removed from V and 2 bases from J, the gap between germline ends came to 16 bases. The CDR3 spells CASSSHRDFYTDTQYF. Written as DNA, the CDR3 is TGCGCCAGCAGCTCACACCGGGACTTTTACACAGATACGCAGTATTTT.

The chain is built from TRBV6-6 and TRBJ1-5; 7 bases agree with TRBD1. V shed 7 bases, J shed 6 bases, and the junction held 12 bases outside the gene matches. The CDR3 loop spans 15 amino acids. Germline CDR1 is MNHNY and CDR2 is SVGAGI (reference sequence). The DNA of the CDR3 is TGTGCCAGCACGCTGCATGACAGGGAAAGTCAGCCCCAGCATTTT. It codes for CASTLHDRESQPQHF.

This clonotype has ten or more counts. The V gene is TRBV4-1, the J gene TRBJ2-3, with D possibly being TRBD1 (6 bases). Trimming left V 0 bases short and J 0 bases short, with 10 bases between. The CDR3 runs to 16 residues. CDR1 is MGHRA and CDR2 is YSYEKL in the germline V gene. The CDR3 protein is CASSQEQGPSTDTQYF. CDR3 DNA sequence: TGCGCCAGCAGCCAAGAACAGGGACCTAGCACAGATACGCAGTATTTT.

This clonotype was seen repeatedly, ten times or more. The genes are TRBV20-1 and TRBJ1-1; D call uncertain. This CDR3 is built from 14 residues. Germline V CDR1 and CDR2: DFQATT, SNEGSKA (reference sequence). The germline V and J ends were trimmed by 7 bases and 1 base, with 16 bases remaining between them. The CDR3 protein is CSVLSAGTNTEAFF. The CDR3 DNA reads as TGCAGTGTCCTAAGTGCGGGTACGAACACTGAAGCTTTCTTT.

The chain carries TRBV4-3 and TRBJ2-3; D is possibly TRBD1 or TRBD2 (7 bases each). The CDR3 sequence is 16 residues long. CDR1 is LGHNA and CDR2 is YSLEER in the germline V gene. V gave up 5 bases and J gave up 3 bases, with 18 bases separating them. The CDR3 sequence is CASSLQGGGGTDTQYF. DNA for the CDR3: TGCGCCAGCAGCTTACAAGGGGGCGGGGGTACAGATACGCAGTATTTT.

This clonotype was observed a few times. The chain combines TRBV20-1 with TRBJ2-6; TRBD1 agrees at 7 bases. From germline, CDR1 is DFQATT and CDR2 SNEGSKA (reference sequence). This CDR3 is built from 16 residues. Trimming cost V 3 bases and J 9 bases; bases outside gene matches: 14. CDR3 residues: CSASINSRGQNNVLTF. The DNA of the CDR3 is TGCAGTGCTAGTATTAATTCAAGGGGACAGAACAACGTCCTGACTTTC.

This chain's CDR3 is CASSQDAGKTEAFF. DNA of the CDR3: TGTGCCAGCAGCCAAGATGCAGGGAAAACTGAAGCTTTCTTT. This chain joins TRBV3-1 and TRBJ1-1; D is possibly TRBD1 (5 bases). The ends were cut back, 0 bases at V and 5 bases at J, with 10 bases in the middle. The CDR3 extends over 14 amino acids. Germline V gene lookup returns CDR1 LGHDT and CDR2 YNNKEL (reference sequence).

V usage is TRBV20-1 and J usage is TRBJ1-4; D may be TRBD1 (5 bases). Trimming pared 0 bases from V and 5 bases from J, leaving 13 bases between. Germline V gives CDR1 DFQATT, CDR2 SNEGSKA (reference sequence). The CDR3 has 15 amino acids. CDR3 DNA sequence: TGCAGTGCTAGAGATCGGGGCAGAACAAATGAAAAACTGTTTTTT. It yields the protein CSARDRGRTNEKLFF.